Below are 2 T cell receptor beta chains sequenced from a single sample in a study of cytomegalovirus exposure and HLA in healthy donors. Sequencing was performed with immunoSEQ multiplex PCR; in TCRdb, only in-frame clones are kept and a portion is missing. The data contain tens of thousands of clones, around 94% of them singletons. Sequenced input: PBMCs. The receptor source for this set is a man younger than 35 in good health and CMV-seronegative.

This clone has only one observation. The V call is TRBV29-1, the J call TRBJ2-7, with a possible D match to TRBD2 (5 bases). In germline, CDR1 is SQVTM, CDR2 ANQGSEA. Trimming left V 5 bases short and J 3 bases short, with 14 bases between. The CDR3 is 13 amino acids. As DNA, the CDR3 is TGCAGCGTTACCCGGACTCTTGGCTACGAGCAGTACTTC. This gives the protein CSVTRTLGYEQYF.

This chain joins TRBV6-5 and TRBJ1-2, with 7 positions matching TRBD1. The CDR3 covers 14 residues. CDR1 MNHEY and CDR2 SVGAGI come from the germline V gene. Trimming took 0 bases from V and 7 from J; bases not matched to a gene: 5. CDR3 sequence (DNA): TGTGCCAGCAGTTACTCGATCAGACAGGGTGGCTACACCTTC. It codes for CASSYSIRQGGYTF.